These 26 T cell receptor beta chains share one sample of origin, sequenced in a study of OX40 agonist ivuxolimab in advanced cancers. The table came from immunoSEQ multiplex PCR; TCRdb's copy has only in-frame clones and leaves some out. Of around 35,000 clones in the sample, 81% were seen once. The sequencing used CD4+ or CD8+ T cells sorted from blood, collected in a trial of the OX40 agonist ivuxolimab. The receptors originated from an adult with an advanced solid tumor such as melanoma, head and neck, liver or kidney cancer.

The CDR3 DNA reads as TGTGCCAGCAGTTCGGACAGGGGGGAAAAACTGTTTTTT. This codes for CASSSDRGEKLFF. The chain recombines TRBV5-4 with TRBJ1-4; 10 bases line up with TRBD1. Germline assignment: CDR1 SGHNT and CDR2 YYREEE (reference sequence). The CDR3 sequence is 13 residues long. The junction had 3 bases not matched to a gene; V was cut back by 5 bases and J by 8 bases.

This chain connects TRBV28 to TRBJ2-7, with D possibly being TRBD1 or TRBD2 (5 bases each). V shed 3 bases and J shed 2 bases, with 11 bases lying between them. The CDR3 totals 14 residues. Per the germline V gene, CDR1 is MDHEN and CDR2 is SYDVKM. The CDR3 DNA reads TGTGCCAGCAGTTTTGGAGGACACCCCTACGAGCAGTACTTC. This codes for CASSFGGHPYEQYF.

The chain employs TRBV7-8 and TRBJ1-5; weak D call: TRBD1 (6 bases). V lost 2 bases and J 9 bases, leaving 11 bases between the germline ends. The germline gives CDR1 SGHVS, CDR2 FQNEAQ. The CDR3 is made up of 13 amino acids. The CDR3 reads CASSLPEGGPQHF. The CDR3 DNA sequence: TGTGCCAGCAGCTTACCCGAGGGGGGGCCCCAGCATTTT.

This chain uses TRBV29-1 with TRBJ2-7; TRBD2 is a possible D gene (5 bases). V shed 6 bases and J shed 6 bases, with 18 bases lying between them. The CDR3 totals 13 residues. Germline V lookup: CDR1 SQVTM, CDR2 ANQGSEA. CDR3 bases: TGCAGCGTGGCATACAGCGGAGGAGGCGAGCAGTACTTC. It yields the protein CSVAYSGGGEQYF.

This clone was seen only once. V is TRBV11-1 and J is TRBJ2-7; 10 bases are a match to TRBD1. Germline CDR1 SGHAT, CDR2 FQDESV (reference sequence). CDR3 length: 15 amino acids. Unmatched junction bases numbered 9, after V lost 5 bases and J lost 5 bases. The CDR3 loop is CASSQPGQGFNEQYF. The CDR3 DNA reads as TGTGCCAGCAGCCAACCGGGACAGGGGTTCAACGAGCAGTACTTC.

The CDR3 here is CASSPTTNYGYTF. Written as DNA, the CDR3 is TGTGCCAGCAGTCCAACAACTAACTATGGCTACACCTTC. The chain has TRBV27 and TRBJ1-2, with unresolved D. In germline, CDR1 is MNHEY, CDR2 SMNVEV (reference sequence). The V end was cut by 5 bases, the J end by 0 bases, with 7 bases between. The CDR3 covers 13 residues.

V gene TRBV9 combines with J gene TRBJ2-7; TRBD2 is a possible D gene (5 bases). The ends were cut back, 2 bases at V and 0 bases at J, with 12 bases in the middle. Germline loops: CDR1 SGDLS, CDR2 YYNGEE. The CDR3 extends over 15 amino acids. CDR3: CASSVSAGSSYEQYF. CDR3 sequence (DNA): TGTGCCAGCAGCGTCTCCGCGGGTAGCTCCTACGAGCAGTACTTC.

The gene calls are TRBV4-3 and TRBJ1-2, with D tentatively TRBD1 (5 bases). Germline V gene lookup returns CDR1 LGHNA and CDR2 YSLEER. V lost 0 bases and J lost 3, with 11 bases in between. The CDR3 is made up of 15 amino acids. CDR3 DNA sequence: TGCGCCAGCAGCCAAGATTGGACACTACACTATGGCTACACCTTC. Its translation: CASSQDWTLHYGYTF.

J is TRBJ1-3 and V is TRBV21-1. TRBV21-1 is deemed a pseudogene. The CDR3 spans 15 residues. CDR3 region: CASTRDPVSGNTIYF. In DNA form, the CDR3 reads TGTGCCAGCACCCGGGACCCAGTTTCTGGAAACACCATATATTTT.

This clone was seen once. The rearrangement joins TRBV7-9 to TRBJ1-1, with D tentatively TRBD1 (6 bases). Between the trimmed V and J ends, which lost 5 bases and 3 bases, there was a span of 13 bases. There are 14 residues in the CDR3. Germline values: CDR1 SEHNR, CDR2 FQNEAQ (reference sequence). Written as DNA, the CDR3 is TGTGCCAGCAGCCTCCCTGACAGGCACACTGAAGCTTTCTTT. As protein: CASSLPDRHTEAFF.

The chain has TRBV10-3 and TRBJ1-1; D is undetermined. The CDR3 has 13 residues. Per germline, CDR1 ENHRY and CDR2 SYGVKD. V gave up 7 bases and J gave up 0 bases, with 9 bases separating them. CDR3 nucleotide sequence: TGTGCCATCAAATTACGGTTGAACACTGAAGCTTTCTTT. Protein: CAIKLRLNTEAFF.

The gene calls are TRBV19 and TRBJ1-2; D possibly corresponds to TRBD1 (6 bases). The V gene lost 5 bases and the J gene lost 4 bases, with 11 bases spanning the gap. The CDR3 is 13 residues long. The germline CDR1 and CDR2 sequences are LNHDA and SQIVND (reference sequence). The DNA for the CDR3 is TGTGCCAGTAGTTTTCCAGGGGTCTATGGCTACACCTTC. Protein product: CASSFPGVYGYTF. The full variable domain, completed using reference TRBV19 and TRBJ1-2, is DGGITQSPKYLFRKEGQNVTLSCEQNLNHDAMYWYRQDPGQGLRLIYYSQIVNDFQKGDIAEGYSVSREKKESFPLTVTSAQKNPTAFYLCASSFPGVYGYTFGSGTRLTVV.

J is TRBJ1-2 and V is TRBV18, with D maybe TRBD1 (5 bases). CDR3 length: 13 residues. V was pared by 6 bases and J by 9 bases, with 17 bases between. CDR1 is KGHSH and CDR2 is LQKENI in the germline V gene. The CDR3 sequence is CASSPKGEYSYTF. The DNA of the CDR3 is TGTGCCAGCTCCCCAAAAGGGGAGTATAGCTACACCTTC.

The CDR3 bases are TGCGCCAGCAGCTTGGTCGGGGGTAACACTGAAGCTTTCTTT. It yields the protein CASSLVGGNTEAFF. J is TRBJ1-1 and V is TRBV5-1; perhaps TRBD1 as D (5 bases). Germline lookup yields CDR1 SGHRS and CDR2 YFSETQ. This CDR3 spans 14 amino acids. V lost 0 bases and J lost 2, with 8 bases in between.

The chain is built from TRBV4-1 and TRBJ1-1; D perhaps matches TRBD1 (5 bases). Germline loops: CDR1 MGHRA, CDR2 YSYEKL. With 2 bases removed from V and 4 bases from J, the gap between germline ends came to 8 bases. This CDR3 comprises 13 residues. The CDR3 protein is CASSQPGSTEAFF. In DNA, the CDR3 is TGCGCCAGCAGCCAACCAGGGTCCACTGAAGCTTTCTTT.

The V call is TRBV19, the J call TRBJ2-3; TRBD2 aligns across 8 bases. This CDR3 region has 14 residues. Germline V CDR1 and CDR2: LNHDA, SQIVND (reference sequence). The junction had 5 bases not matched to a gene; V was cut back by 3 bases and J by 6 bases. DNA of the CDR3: TGTGCCAGTAGTATCGGAGCGGGAGAGGATACGCAGTATTTT. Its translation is CASSIGAGEDTQYF.

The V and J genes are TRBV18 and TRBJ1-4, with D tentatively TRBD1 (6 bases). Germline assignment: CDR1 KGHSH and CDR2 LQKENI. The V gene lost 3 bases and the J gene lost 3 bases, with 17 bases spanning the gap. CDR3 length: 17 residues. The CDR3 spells CASSPVAGRTANEKLFF. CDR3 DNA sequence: TGTGCCAGCTCACCTGTGGCAGGGAGGACAGCTAATGAAAAACTGTTTTTT.

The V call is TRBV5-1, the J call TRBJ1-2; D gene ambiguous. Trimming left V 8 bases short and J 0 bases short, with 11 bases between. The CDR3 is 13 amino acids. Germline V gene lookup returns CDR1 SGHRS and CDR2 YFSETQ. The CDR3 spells CASRGEPNYGYTF. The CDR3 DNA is TGCGCCAGTCGCGGGGAGCCTAACTATGGCTACACCTTC.

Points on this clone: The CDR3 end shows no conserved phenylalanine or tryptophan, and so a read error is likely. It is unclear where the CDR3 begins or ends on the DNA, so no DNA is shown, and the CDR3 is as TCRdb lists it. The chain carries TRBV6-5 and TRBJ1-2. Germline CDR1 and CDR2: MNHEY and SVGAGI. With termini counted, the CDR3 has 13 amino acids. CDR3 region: CASSYSMVGLPLG.

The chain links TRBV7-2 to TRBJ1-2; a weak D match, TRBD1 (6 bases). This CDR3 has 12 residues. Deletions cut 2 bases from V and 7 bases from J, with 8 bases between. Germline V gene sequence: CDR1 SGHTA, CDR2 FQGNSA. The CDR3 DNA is TGTGCCAGCAGCTTAACACAGGGTGGCTACACCTTC. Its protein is CASSLTQGGYTF.

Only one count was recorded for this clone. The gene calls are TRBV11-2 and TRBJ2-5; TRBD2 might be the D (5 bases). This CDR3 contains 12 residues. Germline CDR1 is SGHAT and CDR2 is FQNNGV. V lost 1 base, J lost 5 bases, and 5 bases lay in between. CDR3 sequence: CASSLGRETQYF. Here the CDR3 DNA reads TGTGCCAGCAGCTTAGGGAGGGAGACCCAGTACTTC.

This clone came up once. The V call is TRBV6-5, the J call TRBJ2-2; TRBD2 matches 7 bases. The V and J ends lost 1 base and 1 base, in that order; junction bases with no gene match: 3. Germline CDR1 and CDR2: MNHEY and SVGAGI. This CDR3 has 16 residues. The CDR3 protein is CASSYWSSGNTGELFF. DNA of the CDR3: TGTGCCAGCAGTTACTGGTCTAGCGGGAACACCGGGGAGCTGTTTTTT.

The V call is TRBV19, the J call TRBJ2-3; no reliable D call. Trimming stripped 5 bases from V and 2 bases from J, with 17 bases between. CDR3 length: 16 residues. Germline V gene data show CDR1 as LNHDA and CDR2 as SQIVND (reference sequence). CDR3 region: CASSDRRQPSTDTQYF. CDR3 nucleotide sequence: TGTGCCAGTAGTGACCGCCGGCAGCCTTCCACAGATACGCAGTATTTT.

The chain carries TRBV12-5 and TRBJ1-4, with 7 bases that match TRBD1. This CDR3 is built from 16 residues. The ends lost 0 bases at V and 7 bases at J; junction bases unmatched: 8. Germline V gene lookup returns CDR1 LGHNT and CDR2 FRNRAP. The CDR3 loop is CASGLVVRGFVEKLFF. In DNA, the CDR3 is TGTGCTAGTGGTTTGGTGGTCAGGGGGTTCGTTGAAAAACTGTTTTTT. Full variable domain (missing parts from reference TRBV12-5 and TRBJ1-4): DARVTQTPRHKVTEMGQEVTMRCQPILGHNTVFWYRQTMMQGLELLAYFRNRAPLDDSGMPKDRFSAEMPDATLATLKIQPSEPRDSAVYFCASGLVVRGFVEKLFFGSGTQLSVL.

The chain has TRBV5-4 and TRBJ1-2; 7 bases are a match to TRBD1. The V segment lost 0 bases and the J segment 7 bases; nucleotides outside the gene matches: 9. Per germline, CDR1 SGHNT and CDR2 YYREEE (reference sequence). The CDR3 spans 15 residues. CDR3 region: CASSLELQGRSGYTF. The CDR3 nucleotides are TGTGCCAGCAGCTTGGAGCTACAGGGGCGCTCTGGCTACACCTTC.

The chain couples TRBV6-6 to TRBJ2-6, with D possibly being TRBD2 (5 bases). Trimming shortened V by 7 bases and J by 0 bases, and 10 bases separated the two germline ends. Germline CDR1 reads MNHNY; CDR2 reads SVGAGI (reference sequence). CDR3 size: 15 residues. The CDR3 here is CASTAAGSGANVLTF. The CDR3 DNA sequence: TGTGCCAGCACCGCCGCGGGCTCTGGGGCCAACGTCCTGACTTTC.